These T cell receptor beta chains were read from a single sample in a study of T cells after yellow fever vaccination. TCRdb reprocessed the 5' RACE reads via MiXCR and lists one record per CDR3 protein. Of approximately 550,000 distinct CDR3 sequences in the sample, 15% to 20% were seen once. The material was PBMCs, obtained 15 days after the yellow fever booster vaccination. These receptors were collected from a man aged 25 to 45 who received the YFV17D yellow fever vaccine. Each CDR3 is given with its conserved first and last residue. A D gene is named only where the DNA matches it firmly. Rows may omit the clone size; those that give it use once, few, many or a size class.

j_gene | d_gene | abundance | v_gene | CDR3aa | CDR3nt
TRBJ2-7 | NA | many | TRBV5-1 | CASSLDGRTTKGEQYF | TGCGCCAGCAGCTTGGATGGCAGGACGACTAAAGGCGAGCAGTACTTC
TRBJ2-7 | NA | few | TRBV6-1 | CASAPGGWGYEQYF | TGTGCCAGCGCCCCAGGAGGCTGGGGCTACGAGCAGTACTTC
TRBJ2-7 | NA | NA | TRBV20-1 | CSAKNGAHEQYF | TGCAGTGCCAAGAACGGGGCCCACGAGCAGTACTTC
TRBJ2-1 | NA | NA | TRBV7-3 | CASSLKGQFF | TGTGCCAGCAGCTTAAAAGGGCAGTTCTTC
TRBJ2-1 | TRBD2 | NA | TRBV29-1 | CSARLRETYNEQFF | TGCAGCGCACGTTTGCGGGAGACCTACAATGAGCAGTTCTTC
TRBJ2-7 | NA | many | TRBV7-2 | CASSLGLAYEQYF | TGTGCCAGCAGCTTAGGACTAGCCTACGAGCAGTACTTC
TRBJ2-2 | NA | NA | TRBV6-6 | CASSLYAGELFF | TGTGCCAGCAGCCTATACGCCGGGGAGCTGTTTTTT
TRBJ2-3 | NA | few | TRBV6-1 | CASRGYGSTDTQYF | TGTGCCAGCAGGGGGTACGGCAGCACAGATACGCAGTATTTT
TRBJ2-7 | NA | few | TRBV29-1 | CSVEAGLNSYEQYF | TGCAGCGTTGAAGCAGGGCTGAACTCCTACGAGCAGTACTTC
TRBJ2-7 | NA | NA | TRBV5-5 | CASSFPGLDEQYF | TGTGCCAGCAGCTTTCCAGGGCTGGACGAGCAGTACTTC
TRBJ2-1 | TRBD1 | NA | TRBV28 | CASSWATGRNYNEQFF | TGTGCCAGCAGTTGGGCGACAGGGCGAAACTACAATGAGCAGTTCTTC
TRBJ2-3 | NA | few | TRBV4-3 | CASSQKPTHRDTQYF | TGCGCCAGCAGCCAAAAGCCCACACATCGGGATACGCAGTATTTT
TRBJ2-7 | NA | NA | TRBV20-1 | CSARQTTYEQYF | TGCAGTGCTAGACAGACCACCTACGAGCAGTACTTC
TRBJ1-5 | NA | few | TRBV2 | CASRNSNQPQHF | TGTGCCAGCCGTAATAGCAATCAGCCCCAGCATTTT
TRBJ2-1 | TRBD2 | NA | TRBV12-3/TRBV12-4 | CATRLAGNEQFF | TGTGCGACTCGTCTAGCGGGCAATGAGCAGTTCTTC
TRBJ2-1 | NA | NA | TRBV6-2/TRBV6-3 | CASKIGAPSYNEQFF | TGTGCCAGCAAAATTGGGGCGCCCTCCTACAATGAGCAGTTCTTC
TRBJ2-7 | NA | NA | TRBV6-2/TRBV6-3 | CASSYLGVYSYEQYF | TGTGCCAGCAGTTACTTGGGGGTCTACTCCTACGAGCAGTACTTC
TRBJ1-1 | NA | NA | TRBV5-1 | CASNKIRSDTEAFF | TGCGCCAGCAATAAGATTCGGTCGGACACTGAAGCTTTCTTT
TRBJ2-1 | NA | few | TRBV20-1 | CSARGHISYNEQFF | TGCAGTGCTAGGGGACATATCTCCTACAATGAGCAGTTCTTC
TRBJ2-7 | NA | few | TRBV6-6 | CASSYTQSEQYF | TGTGCCAGCAGTTACACCCAGAGCGAGCAGTACTTC
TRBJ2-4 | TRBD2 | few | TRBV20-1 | CSARAPSSGELYF | TGCAGTGCTAGAGCCCCCTCTAGCGGGGAGTTGTACTTC
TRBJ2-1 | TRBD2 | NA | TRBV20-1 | CSARDLTAGGYGYEQFF | TGCAGTGCTAGAGATCTTACCGCGGGAGGGTATGGCTATGAGCAGTTCTTC
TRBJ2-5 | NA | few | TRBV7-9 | CASRKTQETQYF | TGTGCCAGCAGAAAAACGCAAGAGACCCAGTACTTC
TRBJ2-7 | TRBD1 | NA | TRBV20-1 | CSASPGQAYEQYF | TGCAGTGCTAGCCCGGGACAGGCCTACGAGCAGTACTTC
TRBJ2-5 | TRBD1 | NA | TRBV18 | CASSAQGAGETQYF | TGTGCCAGCTCAGCCCAGGGGGCAGGAGAGACCCAGTACTTC
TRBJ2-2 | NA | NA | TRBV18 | CASSPFGAGNTGELFF | TGTGCCAGCTCACCATTCGGAGCGGGGAACACCGGGGAGCTGTTTTTT
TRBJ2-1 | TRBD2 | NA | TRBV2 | CASSSSGVSYNEQFF | TGTGCCAGCAGTTCTAGCGGGGTCTCCTACAATGAGCAGTTCTTC
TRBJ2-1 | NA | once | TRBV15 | CATMPGDFYNEQFF | TGTGCCACCATGCCGGGGGACTTCTACAATGAGCAGTTCTTC
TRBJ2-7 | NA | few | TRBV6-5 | CASSYSLQAPEQYF | TGTGCCAGCAGTTACAGCCTCCAGGCCCCTGAGCAGTACTTC
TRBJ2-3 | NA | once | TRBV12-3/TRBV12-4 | CASSFRQAPTDTQYF | TGTGCCAGCAGTTTTCGACAGGCCCCCACAGATACGCAGTATTTT